This T cell receptor (beta chain) was captured in a study of response to subunit inactivated influenza vaccine. General study points: A suggestion made by the authors is that each seasonal influenza vaccination recruits few new T cells.

In germline, CDR1 is LGHDT, CDR2 YNNKEL (reference sequence). This CDR3 spans 14 amino acids. Trimming left V 0 bases short and J 6 bases short, with 12 bases between. Comments on this clonotype: Its specificity is not known.

TCRdb fed the RT-PCR reads into MiXCR, producing one record per CDR3 protein. The sample holds hundreds of thousands of distinct CDR3 sequences, under 9% seen once. This sequence originates from a man aged 50 to 69 who received an inactivated influenza vaccine. The J gene is TRBJ2-7, the V gene TRBV3-1; D may correspond to TRBD1 or TRBD2 (5 bases each). The material was PBMCs from blood, obtained roughly 24 months after vaccination. CDR3 DNA sequence: TGTGCCAGCAGCCAAGATGGAAGGGACGGCGAGCAGTACTTC. Amino acids: CASSQDGRDGEQYF.